This T cell receptor (beta chain) was documented in a study of blood T cell repertoires in COVID-19 (dated by TCRdb to about 2020). Regarding the research as a whole: Collaborator samples came from the United States, Italy and Spain and covered acute and convalescent phases of COVID-19. The material from the prospective study consisted of cDNA or gDNA derived from T cells, B-cell-depleted T cells, or PBMCs. The dataset comprised deeply sampled blood TCRbeta repertoires from subjects exposed to, actively infected with, or recovered from COVID-19. The repertoires were made available in a free public database intended to serve as a resource for research on the immune response to SARS-CoV-2. The samples were drawn from two sources: the first 160 participants of the ongoing ImmuneRACE study, and 1,254 subjects contributed by 6 global collaborators. The sample metadata nearly always contained a de-identified subject ID, COVID-19 status, age in years and sex. HLA class I and class II types, where available, came from metadata supplied by the sample provider rather than from assay-based typing.

The investigation overall reported the following: The amount of clinical and demographic metadata varied by source and participant and was provided uncurated.

In its sample, this clone was seen a few times. The target of this receptor is not known. The record has no base qualities; no much larger clone is one base away. Taken from cysteine to phenylalanine, the CDR3 has 15 residues. Solely the CDR3 DNA is kept, with 45 bases framed from the first base. For this chain, trimming is 2 bases at the V end and 4 bases at the J end, and the number of junction bases without a gene match is 4. The germline V gene encodes CDR1 LNHDA and CDR2 SQIVND (reference sequence). TCRbeta CDR3 regions were amplified from genomic DNA by means of the immunoSEQ Assay, a bias-controlled multiplex PCR. Per the source publication's procedure: Nucleated cell counts per sample were estimated from amplification of reference gene primers within the assay. To quantify the absolute abundance of each unique TCRbeta CDR3 rearrangement, sequence reads were collapsed and filtered. Productive Simpson clonality was computed per sample as the square root of Simpson's diversity index over productive rearrangements. The table comes from immuneACCESS by way of TCRdb, which keeps in-frame sequences with V and J called. Part of the clones is missing from these tables; in studies checked, under half for an unresolved V gene and the rest for unknown reasons. From that table come the V and J calls and clone size; the DNA was used to work out D and trimming. This sample lists about 200,000 clones; less than 85% were detected once. The ten largest clones capture over 6% of the sample.

In Seattle, one collaborating source enrolled patients while the infection was active and tracked those patients longitudinally over the course of disease. Whole blood was collected in K2EDTA tubes by collaborating institutions according to the institutions' own protocols. For TCRbeta analysis, collaborator samples were shipped as frozen whole blood, as isolated PBMCs, or as DNA extracted from either sample type. The sequence was obtained from a woman of 80 years or more with COVID-19, enrolled during active disease. Here the chain combines TRBV19 and TRBJ1-4; TRBD1 fits 7 bases in the junction. Sequenced input: peripheral blood. The CDR3 reads CASSIPDRNNEKLFF. The DNA sequence is TGTGCCAGTAGTATACCGGACAGGAATAATGAAAAACTGTTTTTT.